The source of this T cell receptor (beta chain) is a study of identical twins. General study points: Potential partial confounding of zero-insertion analyses by invariant MAIT and iNKT cells was noted.

This clonotype was found once. Its antigen is as yet unknown. Each CDR3 protein is one row after TCRdb ran MiXCR on the 5' RACE reads. The sample lists 1.5 million to 2 million distinct CDR3 sequences; about 32% were seen once. Per germline, CDR1 SGHRS and CDR2 YFSETQ. This CDR3 region has 16 residues. After removal of 4 bases from V and 0 bases from J, the junction contained 9 bases not matched to a gene. J is TRBJ1-2 and V is TRBV5-1; 7 positions agree with TRBD1. This receptor was obtained from a newborn girl in good health. Sequencing used cord blood. CDR3 residues: CASSPGTAFSNYGYTF. CDR3 coding DNA: TGCGCCAGCAGCCCCGGGACAGCTTTTTCTAACTATGGCTACACCTTC. Variable domain in full (rest from reference TRBV5-1 and TRBJ1-2): KAGVTQTPRYLIKTRGQQVTLSCSPISGHRSVSWYQQTPGQGLQFLFEYFSETQRNKGNFPGRFSGRQFSNSRSEMNVSTLELGDSALYLCASSPGTAFSNYGYTFGSGTRLTVV.